These 16 T cell receptor beta chains came from one sample sequenced in a study of blood T cell repertoires in COVID-19. The method was immunoSEQ multiplex PCR; TCRdb's version includes in-frame clones alone and lacks a portion of them. The sample shows some 80,000 clones, 70% to 90% of them seen only once. Sequenced input: peripheral blood. The receptors shown here come from a human donor in a cohort sampled during active COVID-19.

This clone was observed once. V gene TRBV15 combines with J gene TRBJ1-2; TRBD1 is a possible D gene (5 bases). Trimming removed 3 bases at V and 4 bases at J, with 24 bases between. Germline CDR1 reads LNHNV; CDR2 reads YYDKDF (reference sequence). The CDR3 sequence is 18 residues long. The CDR3 protein is CATSSPGRGLKRGYGYTF. For the CDR3, the DNA is TGTGCCACCAGCAGCCCCGGTAGGGGCCTTAAAAGAGGCTATGGCTACACCTTC.

The chain employs TRBV19 and TRBJ2-5, with D possibly matching TRBD2 (5 bases). The CDR3 covers 15 residues. V shed 5 bases and J shed 4 bases, with 17 bases lying between them. CDR1 is LNHDA, CDR2 SQIVND, per germline (reference sequence). Here the CDR3 DNA reads TGTGCCAGTAGTGGGAGCGGAGTGTCCTCAGAGACCCAGTACTTC. Translated, it gives CASSGSGVSSETQYF.

About this clone itself: The same CDR3 can be traced to other DNA sequences in this sample. This chain links TRBV5-1 with TRBJ2-7; 8 nucleotides agree with TRBD1. The germline V gene encodes CDR1 SGHRS and CDR2 YFSETQ. J was trimmed by 2 bases and V by 6 bases; bases with no gene match: 7. There are 14 residues in the CDR3. The CDR3 sequence: CASNHGQGAYEQYF. DNA of the CDR3: TGCGCCAGCAATCACGGACAGGGTGCCTACGAGCAGTACTTC.

The chain links TRBV2 to TRBJ2-1; the D gene is possibly TRBD1 (6 bases). Germline loops: CDR1 SNHLY, CDR2 FYNNEI. Between the trimmed V and J ends, which lost 6 bases and 0 bases, there was a span of 12 bases. This CDR3 has 15 amino acids. CDR3 residues: CASSPQGSSYNEQFF. The CDR3 coding sequence is TGTGCCAGCAGCCCACAGGGCAGCTCCTACAATGAGCAGTTCTTC.

V is TRBV6-5 and J is TRBJ2-5; 12 nucleotides line up with TRBD2. The germline V gene has CDR1 MNHEY and CDR2 SVGAGI. The trim removed 4 bases at V and 1 base at J, leaving 4 bases unmatched. This CDR3 is built from 16 residues. The CDR3 region is CASSLGLAGSQETQYF. CDR3 in DNA: TGTGCCAGCAGTTTAGGACTAGCGGGAAGCCAAGAGACCCAGTACTTC.

This clone was seen more than once but under ten times. V and J are TRBV6-5 and TRBJ2-2, with 7 bases that match TRBD1. Germline assignment: CDR1 MNHEY and CDR2 SVGAGI. There are 15 residues in the CDR3. V lost 7 bases, J lost 1 base, and 6 bases stayed unmatched. Here the CDR3 DNA reads TGTGCCAGCATGAGGGGGCAGCGGAACACCGGGGAGCTGTTTTTT. This gives the protein CASMRGQRNTGELFF.

The chain carries TRBV25-1 and TRBJ2-1; TRBD2 matches at 12 bases. The CDR3 covers 15 residues. CDR1 is MGHDK, CDR2 SYGVNS, per germline. The V segment lost 2 bases and the J segment 9 bases; nucleotides outside the gene matches: 5. The CDR3 loop reads CASSEKGLAGIEQFF. The CDR3 nucleotides are TGTGCCAGCAGTGAAAAAGGACTAGCGGGGATTGAGCAGTTCTTC.

The chain is built from TRBV4-3 and TRBJ1-2; D is possibly TRBD1 (6 bases). Germline values: CDR1 LGHNA, CDR2 YSLEER. The CDR3 sequence is 15 residues long. V was shortened by 0 bases and J by 8 bases, with 16 bases between the two germline ends. The CDR3: CASSQETGLRWGYTF. The CDR3, as DNA: TGCGCCAGCAGCCAAGAAACAGGGCTCCGGTGGGGCTACACCTTC.

The V and J genes are TRBV3-1 (or the pseudogene TRBV3-2) and TRBJ2-3, with 7 bases aligning to TRBD1. There are 15 residues in the CDR3. Trimming at V came to 4 bases and at J to 6 bases, leaving 10 bases not matched to a gene. The germline CDR1 and CDR2 sequences are LGHDT and YNNKEL (reference sequence). CDR3 residues: CASSPPRGPGDTQYF. Here the CDR3 DNA reads TGTGCCAGCAGCCCCCCGAGGGGGCCGGGGGATACGCAGTATTTT.

A single count supports this clone. The CDR3 reads CASDTGAVAGGVHNEQFF. The DNA of the CDR3 is TGTGCCAGCGATACGGGAGCCGTAGCGGGAGGTGTCCACAATGAGCAGTTCTTC. The rearrangement uses TRBV5-6 and TRBJ2-1; 10 bases align to TRBD2. Germline values: CDR1 SGHDT, CDR2 YYEEEE. This CDR3 spans 18 amino acids. The ends lost 7 bases at V and 5 bases at J; junction bases unmatched: 18. The full variable domain, completed using reference TRBV5-6 and TRBJ2-1, is DAGVTQSPTHLIKTRGQQVTLRCSPKSGHDTVSWYQQALGQGPQFIFQYYEEEERQRGNFPDRFSGHQFPNYSSELNVNALLLGDSALYLCASDTGAVAGGVHNEQFFGPGTRLTVL.

The chain is built from TRBV19 and TRBJ1-4, with a tentative D call TRBD1 (6 bases). The CDR3 is 15 amino acids. V lost 5 bases and J lost 5, with 15 bases in between. Germline CDR1 is LNHDA and CDR2 is SQIVND (reference sequence). The CDR3 region is CASSVWSGANEKLFF. Written as DNA, the CDR3 is TGTGCCAGTAGTGTGTGGTCAGGGGCGAATGAAAAACTGTTTTTT.

The rearrangement joins TRBV28 to TRBJ2-7; tentatively, D is TRBD1 (6 bases). The V gene lost 5 bases and the J gene lost 4 bases, with 9 bases spanning the gap. Per germline, CDR1 MDHEN and CDR2 SYDVKM. The CDR3 loop spans 12 amino acids. The CDR3 region has the DNA TGTGCCAGCAGTAGACAGGTTTACGAGCAGTACTTC. It yields the protein CASSRQVYEQYF.

The chain links TRBV18 to TRBJ2-7; tentative D call: TRBD2 (6 bases). From germline, CDR1 is KGHSH and CDR2 LQKENI. The CDR3 has 14 residues. V was trimmed by 3 bases and J by 3 bases, leaving 12 bases between them. The CDR3 loop reads CASSPAGPLYEQYF. CDR3 coding DNA: TGTGCCAGCTCACCTGCGGGGCCTCTCTACGAGCAGTACTTC.

The CDR3 reads CASSLAQGAVYEQYF. CDR3 DNA: TGTGCCAGCAGCTTAGCACAGGGTGCGGTCTACGAGCAGTACTTC. J is TRBJ2-7 and V is TRBV7-9, with D perhaps matching TRBD1 (6 bases). Germline V gives CDR1 SEHNR, CDR2 FQNEAQ (reference sequence). Trimming cost V 0 bases and J 3 bases, with 12 bases left between them. This CDR3 is 15 amino acids long. The complete variable domain, with remaining parts taken from reference TRBV7-9 and TRBJ2-7, reads DTGVSQNPRHKITKRGQNVTFRCDPISEHNRLYWYRQTLGQGPEFLTYFQNEAQLEKSRLLSDRFSAERPKGSFSTLEIQRTEQGDSAMYLCASSLAQGAVYEQYFGPGTRLTVT.

The chain carries TRBV6-5 and TRBJ2-1, with 13 bases identical to TRBD2. Germline trimming cut 6 bases from V and 5 bases from J; bases unmatched to any gene: 4. The V gene's germline CDR1 is MNHEY and CDR2 SVGAGI. The length of the CDR3 is 15 residues. The CDR3 loop is CASRGLAGQDNEQFF. DNA for the CDR3: TGTGCCAGCAGGGGACTAGCGGGACAAGACAATGAGCAGTTCTTC.

J is TRBJ2-3 and V is TRBV7-2, with 12 bases identical to TRBD2. V dropped 5 bases and J dropped 10; count of bases not matched to a gene: 10. Germline loops: CDR1 SGHTA, CDR2 FQGNSA. The CDR3 runs to 15 residues. CDR3 DNA: TGTGCCAGCAGCCGGCGGACTAGCGGGATGATGCCGCAGTATTTT. The encoded protein is CASSRRTSGMMPQYF. The variable domain in full, completed from reference TRBV7-2 and TRBJ2-3, reads GAGVSQSPSNKVTEKGKDVELRCDPISGHTALYWYRQSLGQGLEFLIYFQGNSAPDKSGLPSDRFSAERTGGSVSTLTIQRTQQEDSAVYLCASSRRTSGMMPQYFGPGTRLTVL.